Listed here is a single TCR beta chain. Its antigen is still unknown. Germline V lookup: CDR1 SGDLS, CDR2 YYNGEE. The CDR3 has 16 amino acids. V lost 3 bases to trimming and J lost 4 bases; unmatched junction nucleotides: 6. Those patients with uncontrolled infection, other autoimmune disease, pregnancy or lactation were excluded. TCR beta CDR3 regions were amplified from RNA transcripts. HTBI primers were the set used in a first-round RT-PCR of the TCR CDR3. TCRdb passed the multiplex PCR reads through MiXCR, listing each CDR3 protein once. This repertoire shows roughly 420,000 distinct CDR3 sequences, approximately 14% found once; its top ten account for 5.3%. The data derive from a study of T cells in Graves' hyperthyroidism and ophthalmopathy. The wider study: Initial diagnosis, before any treatment, was when peripheral blood was collected. Study observations and caveats: Blood also held most thyroid clonotypes expanded beyond 0.001.

This receptor was taken from a woman aged 18 to 35 with Graves' hyperthyroidism. Sequenced input: blood. The V and J genes are TRBV9 and TRBJ2-2, with TRBD1 matching over 10 bases. The CDR3 DNA reads as TGTGCCAGCAGCGCCCCGGGACAGGGGAGCACCGGGGAGCTGTTTTTT. It translates to CASSAPGQGSTGELFF. Supplemented by reference TRBV9 and TRBJ2-2, the full variable domain reads DSGVTQTPKHLITATGQRVTLRCSPRSGDLSVYWYQQSLDQGLQFLIQYYNGEERAKGNILERFSAQQFPDLHSELNLSSLELGDSALYFCASSAPGQGSTGELFFGEGSRLTVL.